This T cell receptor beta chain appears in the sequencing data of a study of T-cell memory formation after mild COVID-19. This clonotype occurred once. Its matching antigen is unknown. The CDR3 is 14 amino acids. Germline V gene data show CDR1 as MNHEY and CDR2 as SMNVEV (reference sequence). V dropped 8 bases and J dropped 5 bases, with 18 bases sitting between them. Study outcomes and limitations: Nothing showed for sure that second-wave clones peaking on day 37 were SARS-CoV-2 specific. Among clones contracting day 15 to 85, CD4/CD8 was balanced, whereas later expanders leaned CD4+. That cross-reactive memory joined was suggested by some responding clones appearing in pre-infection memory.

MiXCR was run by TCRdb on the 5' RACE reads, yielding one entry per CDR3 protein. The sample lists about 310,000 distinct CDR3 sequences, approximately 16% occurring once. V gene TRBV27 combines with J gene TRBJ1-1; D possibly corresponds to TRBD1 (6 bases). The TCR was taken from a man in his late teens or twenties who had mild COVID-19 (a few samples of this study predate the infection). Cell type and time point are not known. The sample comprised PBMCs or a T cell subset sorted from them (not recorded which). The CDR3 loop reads CASGHGGWGTEAFF. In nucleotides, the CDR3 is TGTGCCAGCGGTCACGGGGGCTGGGGGACTGAAGCTTTCTTT.